One and the same sample provided the 18 T cell receptor beta chains below, sequenced in a study of T cells in tuberculosis. This table comes from immunoSEQ multiplex PCR, and its TCRdb copy is limited to in-frame clones, with some not included. The table has 30,000 to 45,000 clones, 85% to 95% seen once; the top ten hold roughly an eighth. Sequenced: PBMCs. The origin of the receptors is a donor aged 10 to 29 with latent tuberculosis or without tuberculosis infection. Some clones in this sample may be carry-over from other donors' samples.

The chain is built from TRBV5-4 and TRBJ1-1, with 8 bases matching TRBD1. V shed 3 bases and J 0 bases; nucleotides not matched to a gene: 7. The CDR3 has 16 residues. Looked up from germline, CDR1 is SGHNT and CDR2 is YYREEE (reference sequence). In nucleotides, the CDR3 is TGTGCCAGCAGCTCGGGGGGACAGGACGTGAACACTGAAGCTTTCTTT. Amino acid sequence: CASSSGGQDVNTEAFF.

The genes are TRBV6-5 and TRBJ2-7; a possible D gene is TRBD2 (5 bases). Germline CDR1 and CDR2: MNHEY and SVGAGI. The V and J ends lost 5 bases and 0 bases respectively, with 11 bases between them. The length of the CDR3 is 14 residues. The CDR3 DNA is TGTGCCAGCAGTCTCGGAGGCAGCTCCTACGAGCAGTACTTC. Its translation is CASSLGGSSYEQYF.

V usage is TRBV2 and J usage is TRBJ1-2; D is ambiguous. CDR3 length: 15 residues. The V gene lost 4 bases and the J gene lost 7 bases, with 19 bases spanning the gap. The germline V gene encodes CDR1 SNHLY and CDR2 FYNNEI. The CDR3 here is CASSAQALLLSGYTF. The DNA of the CDR3 is TGTGCCAGCAGTGCCCAGGCCCTGTTACTCTCTGGCTACACCTTC.

The chain is built from TRBV10-3 and TRBJ2-2; perhaps TRBD1 as D (5 bases). V gave up 0 bases and J gave up 6 bases, with 14 bases separating them. Germline V gives CDR1 ENHRY, CDR2 SYGVKD. CDR3 length equals 16 residues. CDR3 coding DNA: TGTGCCATCAGTGAGTCGCCCCCAGGGTACCCCGGGGAGCTGTTTTTT. Translated, it gives CAISESPPGYPGELFF.

This sequence joins TRBV12-5 and TRBJ2-5, with a possible D match to TRBD1 (6 bases). Trimming stripped 5 bases from V and 2 bases from J, with 15 bases between. The length of the CDR3 is 15 residues. The germline gives CDR1 LGHNT, CDR2 FRNRAP. This chain's CDR3 is CASGLLQDRQETQYF. The CDR3 DNA reads TGTGCTAGTGGTCTCCTTCAGGACAGACAAGAGACCCAGTACTTC. Using reference TRBV12-5 and TRBJ2-5 for the parts outside the CDR3, the full variable domain is DARVTQTPRHKVTEMGQEVTMRCQPILGHNTVFWYRQTMMQGLELLAYFRNRAPLDDSGMPKDRFSAEMPDATLATLKIQPSEPRDSAVYFCASGLLQDRQETQYFGPGTRLLVL.

This clone was seen a single time. V and J are TRBV15 and TRBJ2-5; 10 bases are shared with TRBD1. This CDR3 contains 16 residues. The junction had 11 bases not matched to a gene; V was cut back by 0 bases and J by 10 bases. Germline-derived CDR1 and CDR2 are LNHNV and YYDKDF (reference sequence). The CDR3 sequence is CATSRDRDRGDLNQYF. DNA for the CDR3: TGTGCCACCAGCAGAGATAGGGACAGGGGCGATCTTAACCAGTACTTC.

J is TRBJ1-1 and V is TRBV5-6; no clear D. Germline loops: CDR1 SGHDT, CDR2 YYEEEE. This CDR3 is built from 15 residues. The ends were cut back, 0 bases at V and 7 bases at J, with 16 bases in the middle. CDR3 sequence (DNA): TGTGCCAGCAGCTTGGAGTCAGAACCTCCAGGTGAAGCTTTCTTT. Protein product: CASSLESEPPGEAFF.

The rearrangement joins TRBV7-9 to TRBJ1-1, with 7 positions matching TRBD1. The V gene's germline CDR1 is SEHNR and CDR2 FQNEAQ (reference sequence). This CDR3 is 15 amino acids long. Losses at the gene ends were 2 bases for V and 1 base for J; bases not matched to a gene: 4. CDR3 sequence reads: CASSLRGQGNTEAFF. The CDR3 nucleotides are TGTGCCAGCAGCTTAAGGGGGCAGGGGAACACTGAAGCTTTCTTT.

V usage is TRBV19 and J usage is TRBJ1-5, with a tentative D call TRBD1 (5 bases). V lost 5 bases and J lost 5, with 10 bases in between. Germline V CDR1 and CDR2: LNHDA, SQIVND (reference sequence). CDR3 length: 13 residues. The CDR3 sequence: CASSLPGDQPQHF. CDR3 DNA sequence: TGTGCCAGTAGTCTTCCGGGGGATCAGCCCCAGCATTTT.

The CDR3 region has the DNA TGTGCCAGCAGTTACTCAGGGCAGGGCAGGGGCTACACCTTC. Encoded protein: CASSYSGQGRGYTF. The chain joins TRBV6-5 to TRBJ1-2, with TRBD1 as a possible D gene (5 bases). V shed 0 bases and J shed 8 bases, with 13 bases lying between them. The CDR3 consists of 14 residues. In germline, CDR1 is MNHEY, CDR2 SVGAGI.

The chain links TRBV10-2 to TRBJ2-3; TRBD2 aligns across 7 bases. Trimming took 2 bases from V and 1 from J; bases not matched to a gene: 3. The germline V gene has CDR1 WSHSY and CDR2 SAAADI. The CDR3 is 15 amino acids. The DNA of the CDR3 is TGCGCCAGCAGTGAGCTGGCGGGGGGCACAGATACGCAGTATTTT. Protein sequence: CASSELAGGTDTQYF.

In this sample, this clone turned up once. The chain joins TRBV19 to TRBJ2-1, with 9 nucleotides matching TRBD2. The CDR3 length is 14 residues. The V and J ends lost 7 bases and 5 bases, in that order; junction bases with no gene match: 6. Germline CDR1 is LNHDA and CDR2 is SQIVND (reference sequence). The CDR3 DNA is TGTGCCAGTAAGAGAGCTAGCGGGGACAATGAGCAGTTCTTC. Residues: CASKRASGDNEQFF.

This chain links TRBV30 with TRBJ1-6, with 10 bases identical to TRBD1. This CDR3 comprises 15 residues. Germline V gene data show CDR1 as GTSNPN and CDR2 as SVGIG (reference sequence). J was trimmed by 8 bases and V by 5 bases; bases with no gene match: 9. Written as DNA, the CDR3 is TGTGCCTGGCTAGGGCCCGGGACAGGGGATTCACCCCTCCACTTT. Its protein product is CAWLGPGTGDSPLHF.

This rearrangement joins TRBV19 to TRBJ2-1; TRBD1 matches 9 bases. CDR1 and CDR2 from the germline V gene are LNHDA and SQIVND (reference sequence). V was pared by 4 bases and J by 8 bases, with 6 bases of the junction left unmatched. The length of the CDR3 is 14 residues. CDR3 in amino acids: CASSTGQGFDEQFF. The CDR3 DNA is TGTGCCAGTAGTACTGGACAGGGGTTCGATGAGCAGTTCTTC.

V gene TRBV15 combines with J gene TRBJ2-7; TRBD1 is a possible D gene (6 bases). CDR1 and CDR2 (germline): LNHNV, YYDKDF (reference sequence). Between the trimmed V and J ends, which lost 5 bases and 1 base, there was a span of 12 bases. This CDR3 is built from 14 residues. For the CDR3, the DNA is TGTGCCACCAGCGCCCGGGACAATTCCTACGAGCAGTACTTC. This sequence encodes CATSARDNSYEQYF.

The chain couples TRBV7-2 to TRBJ2-3, with TRBD2 matching over 14 bases. Losses at the gene ends were 4 bases for V and 6 bases for J; bases not matched to a gene: 6. Germline V CDR1 and CDR2: SGHTA, FQGNSA. CDR3 length: 16 residues. The CDR3 is CASSSRTSGGYDTQYF. CDR3 nucleotides: TGTGCCAGCAGCTCCAGGACTAGCGGGGGGTACGATACGCAGTATTTT. Based on the CDR3 plus reference TRBV7-2 and TRBJ2-3, the full variable domain is GAGVSQSPSNKVTEKGKDVELRCDPISGHTALYWYRQSLGQGLEFLIYFQGNSAPDKSGLPSDRFSAERTGGSVSTLTIQRTQQEDSAVYLCASSSRTSGGYDTQYFGPGTRLTVL.

Written as DNA, the CDR3 is TGTGCCAGCAGTTTCAACAGGGGTGGTCAGCCCCAGCATTTT. This translates into CASSFNRGGQPQHF. V usage is TRBV27 and J usage is TRBJ1-5, with 7 nucleotides matching TRBD1. This CDR3 region has 14 residues. The junction had 5 bases not matched to a gene; V was cut back by 3 bases and J by 6 bases. Germline V gene lookup returns CDR1 MNHEY and CDR2 SMNVEV (reference sequence).

The chain's CDR3 is CASSSAGGLNTEAFF. CDR3 DNA sequence: TGTGCCAGCAGCTCAGCAGGGGGCCTGAACACTGAAGCTTTCTTT. This rearrangement joins TRBV5-5 to TRBJ1-1; TRBD1 agrees at 8 bases. The J segment lost 0 bases and the V segment lost 3 bases, leaving 4 bases of the junction unmatched. This CDR3 has 15 residues. Germline lookup yields CDR1 SGHKS and CDR2 YYEKEE (reference sequence).